This paragraph reports one T cell receptor beta chain. This clone was seen once. Its antigen is currently not known. Base-call qualities are not available, and no considerably larger clone is one nucleotide away. V is clipped by 3 bases and J by 6 bases, and the sequence between their germline boundaries is 8 bases long. The CDR3 starts with the cysteine, ends with the phenylalanine, and has 13 residues. Only the CDR3 DNA is retained, 39 bases long and in frame from the first base. CDR1 and CDR2 were assigned from the germline V gene as KGHSH and LQKENI. This specimen belongs to a study of PD-L1 blockade in urothelial cancer (dated by TCRdb to the late 2010s). In terms of the full investigation: All patients started therapy in about 2014 and received atezolizumab 1,200 mg intravenously every 3 weeks. Blood samples were analyzed 3 weeks after the start of treatment (second dose) and 6 weeks after the start of treatment. Pretreatment tumor samples and matched peripheral blood, collected serially before and after atezolizumab treatment, underwent TCR sequencing. An exploratory multi-omic analysis was conducted of the somatic, immune and clinical correlates of response to PD-L1 blockade with atezolizumab in urothelial cancer. Progression-free survival longer than 6 months counted as durable clinical benefit, and TCR features were additionally tested against both progression-free and overall survival. In the same patients, whole exome sequencing and RNA sequencing of pretreatment tumors were performed in addition to TCR sequencing. Blood samples yielded a median of around 150,000 T cells and tens of thousands of unique TCRs, with median clonality around 0.084. Twenty-nine patients had pretreatment blood TCR-seq, approximately 24 had at least one posttreatment blood collection, and approximately 24 had tumor TCR-seq. Eight to ten patients achieved durable clinical benefit and some 20 did not. An ECOG performance status of 0 or 1 was recorded for the patients, and 0 to 3 prior chemotherapy regimens had been received by the patients. About 85% of the roughly 29 patients were males with bladder-origin urothelial cancer, and about 65% of the 29 reported a prior smoking history. General findings and caveats noted by the study authors: Improved progression-free and overall survival was associated with having pretreatment peripheral blood TCR clonality below the median. Because of the small sample size (n of about 30) and the many exploratory analyses performed, the results are intended to be regarded as hypothesis-generating. At 3 weeks after the start of treatment, tumor-associated TCR clones in peripheral blood had expanded more in patients with durable benefit (n ≈ 24, p = 0.022).

In light of the paper, this sample's time point label describes: pretreatment peripheral blood. A cohort of 25 to 30 patients with locally advanced or metastatic urothelial carcinoma, treated at Memorial Sloan Kettering on a trial protocol, was included. Peripheral blood mononuclear cells were collected pretreatment and during treatment, with between 1 and 8 total time points per patient. The Qiagen DNeasy Blood extraction kit was used to purify genomic DNA from total PBMCs and tumor samples. Collected pretreatment and during treatment, PBMCs were isolated and stored as previously described. Each PCR received spiked-in synthetic TCR analog templates so that absolute template abundance could be estimated from read counts. The immunoSEQ assay used bias-controlled V and J gene primers to amplify TCRbeta CDR3 regions from genomic DNA. Sequencing of rearranged TCRbeta segments was done at approximately 20X coverage. Per the source publication's procedure: Clustering was used to correct sequencing errors, and CDR3s were annotated against IMGT to assign V, D and J genes. Out-of-frame and stop-codon sequences were excluded, and only productive TCRbeta rearrangements were used in downstream analyses. To compute clonality, Shannon entropy was normalized by the log of the number of unique productive sequences and then subtracted from one. Clones differing between time points or between blood and tumor were identified using Fisher's exact test with Benjamini-Hochberg correction, with an adjusted p below 0.01 applied as the threshold. TCRdb took this table from immuneACCESS and kept in-frame rearrangements with V and J called. Such tables lack part of the clones; where checked against another copy, unresolved V genes explain under half of the gap, and the rest is unexplained. From that table come the V and J calls and clone size; the DNA was used to work out D and trimming. Recorded for this sample are 43,000 or so clones; 80% of them occurred a single time. The ten largest make up around 15% of the sample.

The sequence derives from a man aged 60 to 75 with urothelial cancer. The V and J genes are TRBV18 and TRBJ1-4; TRBD1 could be the D gene, as 6 bases match. This specimen was PBMCs, taken around atezolizumab (anti-PD-L1) treatment. The DNA is TGTGCCAGCTCACCCCGACAGGATGAAAAACTGTTTTTT. Translated, it reads CASSPRQDEKLFF.